The subject of this entry is one T cell receptor beta chain. Profiled with immunoSEQ multiplex PCR; TCRdb holds only in-frame clones, not every one. The table lists 250,000 to 300,000 clones, 80% to 85% of them singletons. Enrolled through a virtual design, the participants were between roughly 18 and 95 years of age and came from approximately 25 US areas. Two negative PCRs, clearance, or symptom resolution characterized the recovered Cohort 3 donors. The CDR3 has 16 amino acids. CDR1 KGHSH and CDR2 LQKENI come from the germline V gene. The V end was cut by 6 bases, the J end by 5 bases, with 20 bases between. The source of the sample is a study of blood T cell repertoires in COVID-19. Study overall: In each case, the material was cDNA or gDNA derived from T cells, B-cell-depleted T cells, or PBMCs.

The sample comprised PBMCs or T cells enriched from blood (not recorded which). The TCR comes from a man aged 50 or older who had recovered from COVID-19. The chain has TRBV18 and TRBJ2-1, with D maybe TRBD1 (7 bases). The DNA of the CDR3 is TGTGCCAGCTCGCAAGCCGAGACAGGGACTCACAATGAGCAGTTCTTC. Translating it yields CASSQAETGTHNEQFF.